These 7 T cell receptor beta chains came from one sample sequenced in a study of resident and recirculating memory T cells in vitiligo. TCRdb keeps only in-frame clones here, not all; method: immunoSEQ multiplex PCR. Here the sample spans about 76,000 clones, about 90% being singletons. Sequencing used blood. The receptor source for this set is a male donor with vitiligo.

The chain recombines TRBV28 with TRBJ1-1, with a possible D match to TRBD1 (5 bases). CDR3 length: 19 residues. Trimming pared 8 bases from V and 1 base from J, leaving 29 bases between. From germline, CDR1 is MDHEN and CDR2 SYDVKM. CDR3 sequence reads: CASCRTLNPSRQGNTEAFF. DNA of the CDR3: TGTGCCAGCTGCAGGACACTTAACCCGAGTCGCCAGGGGAACACTGAAGCTTTCTTT. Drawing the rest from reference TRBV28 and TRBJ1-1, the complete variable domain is DVKVTQSSRYLVKRTGEKVFLECVQDMDHENMFWYRQDPGLGLRLIYFSYDVKMKEKGDIPEGYSVSREKKERFSLILESASTNQTSMYLCASCRTLNPSRQGNTEAFFGQGTRLTVV.

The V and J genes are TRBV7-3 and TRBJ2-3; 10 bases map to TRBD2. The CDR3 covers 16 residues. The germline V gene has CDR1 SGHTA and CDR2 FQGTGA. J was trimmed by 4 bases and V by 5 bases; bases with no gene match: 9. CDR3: CASSLGLAALPDTQYF. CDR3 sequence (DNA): TGTGCCAGCAGCCTAGGACTAGCGGCCCTGCCAGATACGCAGTATTTT.

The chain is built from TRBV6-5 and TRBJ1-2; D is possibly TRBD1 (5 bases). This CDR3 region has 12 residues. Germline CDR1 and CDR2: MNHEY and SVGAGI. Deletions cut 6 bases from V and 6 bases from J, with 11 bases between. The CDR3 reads CASSDQGNGYTF. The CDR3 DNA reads TGTGCCAGCAGCGACCAGGGTAATGGCTACACCTTC.

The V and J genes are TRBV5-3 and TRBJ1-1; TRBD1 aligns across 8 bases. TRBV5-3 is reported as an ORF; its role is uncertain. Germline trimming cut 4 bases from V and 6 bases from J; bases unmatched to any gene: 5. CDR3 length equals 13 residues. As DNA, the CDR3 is TGTGCCAGAAGCGGACAGGGTACGGCTGAAGCTTTCTTT. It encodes CARSGQGTAEAFF.

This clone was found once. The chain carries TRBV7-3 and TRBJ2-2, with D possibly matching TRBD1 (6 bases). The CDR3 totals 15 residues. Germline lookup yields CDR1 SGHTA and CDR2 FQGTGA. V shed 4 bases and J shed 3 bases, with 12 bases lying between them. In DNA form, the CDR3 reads TGTGCCAGCAGCTACACCGGGACATACACCGGGGAGCTGTTTTTT. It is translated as CASSYTGTYTGELFF.

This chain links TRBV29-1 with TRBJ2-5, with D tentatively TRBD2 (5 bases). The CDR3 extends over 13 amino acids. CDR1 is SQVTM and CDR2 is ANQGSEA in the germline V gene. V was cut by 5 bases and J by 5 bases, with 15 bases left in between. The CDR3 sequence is CSVRRMGGETQYF. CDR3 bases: TGCAGCGTTCGGAGGATGGGCGGGGAGACCCAGTACTTC.

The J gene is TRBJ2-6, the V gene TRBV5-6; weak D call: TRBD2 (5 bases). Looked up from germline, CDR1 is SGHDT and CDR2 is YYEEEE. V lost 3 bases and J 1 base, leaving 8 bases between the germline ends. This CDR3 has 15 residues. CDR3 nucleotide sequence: TGTGCCAGCAGCTCGCCGGGATCTGGGGCCAACGTCCTGACTTTC. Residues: CASSSPGSGANVLTF.